This TCR beta chain was found in a study of T cell responses to AZD1222 COVID-19 vaccine. Points from the study as a whole: The donor group comprised mostly white British people and more females; the analysis possibly underestimated clonal diversity. With dominance at 160-218 and 743-854, vaccine-associated CD4 TCRs spanned spike. Seropositive status at baseline applied to only five or six AZD1222 recipients. Nearly half of the spike-specific TCRs reportedly recognize variant regions that carry no mutations.

Measured with immunoSEQ multiplex PCR; TCRdb has only the in-frame clones, and not every one. The sample records some 100,000 clones, about 89% being singletons. Of note for this clone: Its antigen is not known.

The CDR3 extends over 16 amino acids. V lost 3 bases to trimming and J lost 7 bases, with 18 bases between them. The germline V gene encodes CDR1 LNHDA and CDR2 SQIVND (reference sequence). Sample: peripheral blood, taken 28 days after the second AZD1222 dose. This sequence joins TRBV19 and TRBJ1-4; a possible D gene is TRBD1 (6 bases). The TCR comes from an adult who received the AZD1222 COVID-19 vaccine. The CDR3 spells CASSIPGGPGGEKLFF. The CDR3, as DNA: TGTGCCAGTAGTATTCCCGGGGGGCCAGGAGGTGAAAAACTGTTTTTT.